This paragraph reports one TCR beta chain. It lacks a known antigen. Base qualities are not at hand, and no much larger clone is one base apart. This sample is drawn from a study of cytomegalovirus exposure and HLA in healthy donors (dated by TCRdb to about 2017). About the full investigation: The 666 repertoires of the first cohort and the roughly 110 validation repertoires were produced on the same platform, according to a later analysis. The study aimed to test whether cataloging public T cell receptors could reveal signatures of past pathogen exposure. The study combined high-throughput TCR immunosequencing, statistical association of individual TCRs with disease status, and machine learning to predict cytomegalovirus infection status. Besides the first cohort of 550 to 750 subjects, a separate validation cohort made up of over 100 different subjects was used.

Study-wide findings and limitations: A total of 150 to 200 TCR beta chains were listed by the study as associated with cytomegalovirus. A later analysis had no HLA typing for the validation cohort, so co-occurrence there was scored across all 130 or so repertoires. The authors suggested that the approach could potentially be generalized to other disease states and immunological phenotypes. While some public TCRs were present in many individuals, most TCR sequences turned up only very rarely across donors. A few of the identified cytomegalovirus-associated TCR beta chains were confirmed in vitro to be specific for cytomegalovirus antigens. Subsequent analysis determined that TCRs grouped into clusters in the first cohort also showed a tendency toward co-occurrence across the approximately 120 validation repertoires, and 94% of cluster scores exceeded 0. Cytomegalovirus status was reported to be diagnosed by the classifier with high specificity and sensitivity in both the original and validation cohorts.

Separate from the approximately 700-subject first cohort, the validation cohort of roughly 110 subjects was the group to which the donors belonged. Libraries were prepared through the immunoSEQ multiplex PCR assay. In the paper's pipeline: A statistical classification framework was developed to diagnose cytomegalovirus status using the catalog of TCR beta chain sequences. This immuneACCESS table, as held by TCRdb, lists in-frame sequences with V and J called but not all clones. Of the missing ones, under half trace to an unresolved V gene in checked studies; the others have no known cause. V, J and clone size are those of that table, while D and trimming were read from the DNA. For this sample the table gives some 160,000 clones, of which more than 70% were detected only once. The top ten clones comprise roughly 3% of the sample. The CDR3, from cysteine to phenylalanine, totals 15 residues. Only CDR3 DNA is held: 45 bases, read in frame from base 1. The germline V gene provides CDR1 MGHRA and CDR2 YSYEKL. V is cut back by 4 bases and J by 5 bases, with 5 bases in the junction unmatched.

Sequenced material: PBMCs. The sequence came from a man aged 18 to 30 in good health and CMV-seronegative. The V and J genes are TRBV4-1 and TRBJ1-6; TRBD1 matches 7 bases in the middle. The CDR3 protein is CASSLPTGHNSPLHF. The sequenced DNA: TGCGCCAGCAGCCTTCCGACAGGGCATAATTCACCCCTCCACTTT.